The clone carrying this T cell receptor (beta chain) showed up many times. The antigen is unknown. HTBI primers from iRepertoire and Arm-PCR of CDR3 regions yielded the TCR beta libraries. A single record per CDR3 protein comes from TCRdb applying MiXCR to the multiplex PCR reads. The table includes more than 350,000 distinct CDR3 sequences, 14% to 15% detected once. Germline CDR1 KGHSH, CDR2 LQKENI. V shed 8 bases and J shed 1 base, with 14 bases lying between them. The CDR3 length is 14 residues. The data were taken from a study of regulatory T cells in long-lasting Graves disease. Findings and caveats of the study: Persistent disease showed a preference for TRBV28, TRBJ1-2 and TRBJ2-5.

Time point meaning: newly diagnosed GD, antithyroid drugs for less than 3 months. The TCR library was prepared using RNA isolated from PBMCs. One endocrinology department in Xi'an, China, was where patients came from. The same data also went into a second study, on T cells in Graves' hyperthyroidism and ophthalmopathy.

This clonotype originated in a woman aged 25 to 39 with Graves disease. Specimen: peripheral blood mononuclear cells (PBMCs), collected at new diagnosis, from a patient treated with antithyroid drugs. The chain is built from TRBV18 and TRBJ1-1; no reliable D call. CDR3 bases: TGTGCCAGCAGTCCCCCCGGACGGAACACTGAAGCTTTCTTT. As protein: CASSPPGRNTEAFF.